This T cell receptor beta chain was recovered during a study of T cells in localized non-small cell lung cancer (dated by TCRdb to 2018 to 2020). With respect to the entire study: T cell repertoires of 200 to 300 early-stage NSCLC patients were analyzed, with tumors being compared against uninvolved tumor-adjacent lungs. The cohort consisted of 236 treatment-naive NSCLC patients whose localized lung tumors had been resected. Of the NSCLC patients, 129 were male and approximately 110 were female, and the mean age was approximately 66 years. What the study reported, not specific to this receptor: A median of 57 of the top 100 tumor clones turned up in the paired uninvolved adjacent lung, and under 30 of those clones also ranked among the top 100 of that same adjacent lung. Because of the exploratory design, TCR variables were selected using unadjusted p-values without false-discovery rate correction. Because multi-region sequencing of the tumors was not done, intratumor heterogeneity could not be ruled out. Uninvolved tumor-adjacent lung showed the highest T cell clonality, higher than tumor, which suggests more focused antigenic responses in the adjacent lung. Higher T cell density in blood was associated with longer overall survival, whereas higher clonality in adjacent lung was associated with shorter survival.

This clone has more than one count but fewer than ten. Its specific antigen is unknown. Base qualities are missing; no much larger clone stands one base away. Relative to germline, V is 0 bases shorter and J is 3 bases shorter, with 11 bases between their ends. From the germline V gene, CDR1 is SGHRS and CDR2 is YFSETQ. The CDR3 goes from the cysteine to the phenylalanine over 15 residues. CDR3 DNA only is kept here, 45 bases in frame from base 1. Uninvolved adjacent lung was taken at least 2 cm from the tumor margin and confirmed free of atypia by two independent pathologists. At diagnosis, peripheral blood, uninvolved tumor-adjacent lung and tumor were collected and were preserved as a mix of fresh-frozen and FFPE material. The immunoSEQ Assay was used to sequence TCR beta CDR3 regions from DNA. For the original study's pipeline: To compute T cell density, TCR beta template counts were normalized to usable DNA, which was estimated by amplifying housekeeping genes. Richness was estimated using the preseqR package, with extrapolation to 400,000 templates for PBMC samples and to 120,000 templates for tissue samples. Clonality was defined by subtracting Pielou's evenness from one. Tissue-enriched TCRs were identified by differential abundance testing using productive amino-acid clonotypes, minimum total count 5 and alpha 0.1. The Jaccard Index and the Morisita Overlap Index were used to measure repertoire overlap between compartments. GLIPH grouped TCR beta CDR3s together with public tetramer-defined viral CDR3s, and a viral motif had to include at least three viral sequences and show V-gene enrichment. TCRdb mirrors the immuneACCESS table, restricted to in-frame sequences. Some clones are absent from its copies; in checked studies, under half trace to an unresolved V gene, and the reason for the others is unknown. V, J and clone size are taken as reported in that table, and D and trimming were inferred from the DNA itself. Counted in this sample were under 3,500 clones; around a quarter of them appeared once. Roughly 7.1% of the sample comes from the top ten.

The sample consisted of normal lung tissue next to the tumor, taken before any cancer treatment. The source is a man aged 40-75 years with stage I lung adenocarcinoma. This chain joins TRBV5-1 to TRBJ2-3; the D gene could be either TRBD1 or TRBD2, each agreeing at 6 bases. CDR3 reads: CASSLAGATTDTQYF. In nucleotides, the sequence is TGCGCCAGCAGCTTGGCGGGGGCAACGACAGATACGCAGTATTTT.